These 4 T cell receptor beta chains came from one sample sequenced in a study of blood T cell repertoires in COVID-19. Measured with immunoSEQ multiplex PCR; TCRdb has only the in-frame clones, and not every one. The sample has about 220,000 clones, around four fifths seen once. What was sequenced was peripheral blood. These receptors all come from a young man with active or convalescent COVID-19.

The chain recombines TRBV28 with TRBJ1-3, with D hard to call. The V gene lost 5 bases and the J gene lost 4 bases, with 15 bases spanning the gap. The CDR3 has 15 amino acids. Per germline, CDR1 MDHEN and CDR2 SYDVKM. The CDR3 reads CASSPRSQRGNTIYF. The CDR3 DNA follows: TGTGCCAGCAGTCCTAGAAGCCAAAGGGGAAACACCATATATTTT.

The V call is TRBV7-3, the J call TRBJ2-5; tentative D call: TRBD2 (6 bases). Trimming cost V 2 bases and J 5 bases, with 15 bases left between them. This CDR3 contains 15 residues. CDR1 and CDR2 from the germline V gene are SGHTA and FQGTGA. CDR3 sequence (DNA): TGTGCCAGCAGCTTACCGGGGGACCCCAGGGAGACCCAGTACTTC. This gives the protein CASSLPGDPRETQYF.

The chain couples TRBV28 to TRBJ2-7; possibly TRBD1 for D (6 bases). V lost 6 bases and J 4 bases, leaving 13 bases between the germline ends. This CDR3 is built from 13 residues. Germline CDR1 MDHEN, CDR2 SYDVKM. The CDR3 bases are TGTGCCAGCAGCTCATTCCAGGGGTACGAGCAGTACTTC. This codes for CASSSFQGYEQYF.

The V gene is TRBV24-1, the J gene TRBJ2-3; the D gene is possibly TRBD1 (5 bases). The V and J ends lost 5 bases and 2 bases respectively, with 19 bases between them. The V gene's germline CDR1 is KGHDR and CDR2 SFDVKD. There are 17 residues in the CDR3. CDR3 sequence reads: CATSGNSAGISTDTQYF. The CDR3, as DNA: TGTGCCACCAGTGGAAATTCAGCAGGGATATCCACAGATACGCAGTATTTT.